This T cell receptor beta chain was sequenced in a study of blood T cell repertoires in COVID-19. The authors' processing: Reference gene primer amplification in the assay estimated nucleated cell counts. The method was immunoSEQ multiplex PCR; TCRdb's version includes in-frame clones alone and lacks a portion of them. V and J calls and clone size are as listed in that table; D and trimming were resolved from the DNA. The repertoire holds 140,000 to 150,000 clones, with about nine tenths as singletons. CDR1 is MGHRA and CDR2 is YSYEKL in the germline V gene. There are 14 residues in the CDR3. Trimming pared 0 bases from V and 1 base from J, leaving 6 bases between.

The sequenced sample consisted of peripheral blood. This receptor was identified in a human donor in a cohort sampled during active COVID-19. This chain joins TRBV4-1 and TRBJ1-1, with unresolved D. The CDR3 region has the DNA TGCGCCAGCAGCCAAGAACCCGGGAACACTGAAGCTTTCTTT. It specifies CASSQEPGNTEAFF.